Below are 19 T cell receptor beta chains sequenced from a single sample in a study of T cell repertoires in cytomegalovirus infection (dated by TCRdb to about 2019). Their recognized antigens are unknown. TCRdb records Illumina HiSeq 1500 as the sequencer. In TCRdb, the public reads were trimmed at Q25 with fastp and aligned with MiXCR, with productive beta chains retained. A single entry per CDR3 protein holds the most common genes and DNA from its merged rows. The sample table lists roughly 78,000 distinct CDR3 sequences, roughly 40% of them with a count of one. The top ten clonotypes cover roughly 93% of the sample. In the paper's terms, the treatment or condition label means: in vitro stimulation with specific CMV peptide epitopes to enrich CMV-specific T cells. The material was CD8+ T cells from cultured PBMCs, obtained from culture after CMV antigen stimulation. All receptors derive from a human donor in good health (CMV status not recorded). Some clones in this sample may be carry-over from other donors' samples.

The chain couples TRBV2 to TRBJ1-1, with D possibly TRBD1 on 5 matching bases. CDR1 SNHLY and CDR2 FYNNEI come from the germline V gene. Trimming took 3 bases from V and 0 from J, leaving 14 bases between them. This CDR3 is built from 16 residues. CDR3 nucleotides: TGTGCCAGCAGTGAGGGGGTCGGCCACGTGAACACTGAAGCTTTCTTT. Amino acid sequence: CASSEGVGHVNTEAFF.

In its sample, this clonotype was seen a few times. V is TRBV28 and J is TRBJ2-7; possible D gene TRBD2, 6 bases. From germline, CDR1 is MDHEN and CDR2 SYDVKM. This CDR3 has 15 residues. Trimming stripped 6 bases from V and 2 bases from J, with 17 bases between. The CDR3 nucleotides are TGTGCCAGCAGCCCTGGTGGCGGGGCGACCTACGAGCAGTACTTC. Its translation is CASSPGGGATYEQYF.

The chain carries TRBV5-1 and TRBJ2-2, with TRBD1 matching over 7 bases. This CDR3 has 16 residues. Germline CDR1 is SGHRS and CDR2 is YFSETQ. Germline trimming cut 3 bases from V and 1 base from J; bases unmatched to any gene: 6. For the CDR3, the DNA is TGCGCCAGCAGCTGGTGGACAGGAGGGAACACCGGGGAGCTGTTTTTT. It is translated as CASSWWTGGNTGELFF.

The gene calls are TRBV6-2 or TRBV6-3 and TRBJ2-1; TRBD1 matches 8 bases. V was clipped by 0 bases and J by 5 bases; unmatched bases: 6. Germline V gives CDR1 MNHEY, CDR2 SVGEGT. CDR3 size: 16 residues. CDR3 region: CASSYSGQGTDNEQFF. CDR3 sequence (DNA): TGTGCCAGCAGTTACTCCGGACAGGGAACGGACAATGAGCAGTTCTTC.

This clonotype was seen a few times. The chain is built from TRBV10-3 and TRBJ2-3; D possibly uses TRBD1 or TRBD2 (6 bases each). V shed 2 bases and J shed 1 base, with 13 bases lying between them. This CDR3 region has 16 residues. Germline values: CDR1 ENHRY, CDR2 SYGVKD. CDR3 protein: CAISEAGQMGTDTQYF. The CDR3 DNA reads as TGTGCCATCAGTGAGGCGGGACAAATGGGCACAGATACGCAGTATTTT.

The CDR3 region is CASSPRLAASTDTQYF. CDR3 sequence (DNA): TGTGCCAGCAGCCCCCGACTAGCGGCGAGCACAGATACGCAGTATTTT. J is TRBJ2-3 and V is TRBV7-6, with 9 positions matching TRBD2. The CDR3 is made up of 16 amino acids. V lost 5 bases, J lost 0 bases, and 6 bases stayed unmatched. The germline V gene encodes CDR1 SGHVS and CDR2 FNYEAQ.

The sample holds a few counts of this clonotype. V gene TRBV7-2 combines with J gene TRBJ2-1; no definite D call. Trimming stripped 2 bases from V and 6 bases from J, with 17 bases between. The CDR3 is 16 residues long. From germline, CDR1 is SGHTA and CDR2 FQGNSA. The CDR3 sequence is CASSLFLTPRGNEQFF. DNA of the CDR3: TGTGCCAGCAGCTTATTCTTGACACCCCGCGGCAATGAGCAGTTCTTC. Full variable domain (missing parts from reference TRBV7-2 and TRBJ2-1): GAGVSQSPSNKVTEKGKDVELRCDPISGHTALYWYRQSLGQGLEFLIYFQGNSAPDKSGLPSDRFSAERTGGSVSTLTIQRTQQEDSAVYLCASSLFLTPRGNEQFFGPGTRLTVL.

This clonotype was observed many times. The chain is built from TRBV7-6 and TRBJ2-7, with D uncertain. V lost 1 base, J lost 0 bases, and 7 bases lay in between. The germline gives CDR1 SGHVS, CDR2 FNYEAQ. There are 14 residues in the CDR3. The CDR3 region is CASSLGGFSYEQYF. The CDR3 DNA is TGTGCCAGCAGCTTAGGTGGGTTCTCCTACGAGCAGTACTTC. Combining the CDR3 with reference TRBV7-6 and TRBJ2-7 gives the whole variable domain GAGVSQSPRYKVTKRGQDVALRCDPISGHVSLYWYRQALGQGPEFLTYFNYEAQQDKSGLPNDRFSAERPEGSISTLTIQRTEQRDSAMYRCASSLGGFSYEQYFGPGTRLTVT.

The CDR3 sequence: CASRVTSGGPWEQFF. CDR3 nucleotide sequence: TGTGCCAGTAGGGTGACTAGCGGGGGGCCGTGGGAGCAGTTCTTC. The chain links TRBV19 to TRBJ2-1; 13 bases agree with TRBD2. Germline values: CDR1 LNHDA, CDR2 SQIVND (reference sequence). Unmatched junction bases numbered 9, after V lost 6 bases and J lost 10 bases. The CDR3 loop spans 15 amino acids.

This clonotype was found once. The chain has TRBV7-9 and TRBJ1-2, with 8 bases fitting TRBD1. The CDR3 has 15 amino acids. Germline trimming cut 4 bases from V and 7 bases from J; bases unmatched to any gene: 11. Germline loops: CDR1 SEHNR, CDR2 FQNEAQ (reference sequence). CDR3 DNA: TGTGCCAGCAGCTCGGACAGGGTAAAAGTCGTTGGCTACACCTTC. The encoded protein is CASSSDRVKVVGYTF.

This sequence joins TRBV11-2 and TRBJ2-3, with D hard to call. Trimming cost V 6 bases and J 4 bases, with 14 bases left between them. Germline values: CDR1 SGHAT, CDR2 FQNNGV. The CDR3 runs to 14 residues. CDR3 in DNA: TGTGCCAGCAGATCGGTGGGCCAGGCAGATACGCAGTATTTT. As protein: CASRSVGQADTQYF. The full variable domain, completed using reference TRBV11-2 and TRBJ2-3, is EAGVAQSPRYKIIEKRQSVAFWCNPISGHATLYWYQQILGQGPKLLIQFQNNGVVDDSQLPKDRFSAERLKGVDSTLKIQPAKLEDSAVYLCASRSVGQADTQYFGPGTRLTVL.

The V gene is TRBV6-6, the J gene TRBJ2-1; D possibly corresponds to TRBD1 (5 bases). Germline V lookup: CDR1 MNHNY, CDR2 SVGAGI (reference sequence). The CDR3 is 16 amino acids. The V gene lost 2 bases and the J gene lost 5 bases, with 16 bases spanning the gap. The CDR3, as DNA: TGTGCCAGCAGTTACCTGACAGCGATAAAACACAATGAGCAGTTCTTC. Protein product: CASSYLTAIKHNEQFF.

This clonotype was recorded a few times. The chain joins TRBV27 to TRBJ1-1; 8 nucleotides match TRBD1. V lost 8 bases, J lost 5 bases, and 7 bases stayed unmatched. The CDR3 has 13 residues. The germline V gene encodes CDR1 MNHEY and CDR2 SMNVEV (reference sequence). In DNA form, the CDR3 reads TGTGCCAGCCAGGACAGGGTGAGGACTGAAGCTTTCTTT. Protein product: CASQDRVRTEAFF.

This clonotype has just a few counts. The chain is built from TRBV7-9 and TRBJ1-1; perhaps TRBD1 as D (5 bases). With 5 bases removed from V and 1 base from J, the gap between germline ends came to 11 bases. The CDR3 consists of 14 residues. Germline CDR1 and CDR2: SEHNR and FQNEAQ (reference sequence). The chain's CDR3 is CASSPAGPNTEAFF. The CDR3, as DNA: TGTGCCAGCAGCCCTGCGGGGCCGAACACTGAAGCTTTCTTT.

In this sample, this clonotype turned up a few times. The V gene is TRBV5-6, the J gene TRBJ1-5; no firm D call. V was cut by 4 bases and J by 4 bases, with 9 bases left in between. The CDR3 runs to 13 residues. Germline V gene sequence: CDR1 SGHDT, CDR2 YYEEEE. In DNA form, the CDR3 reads TGTGCCAGCAGCCCAGGTCCGAATCAGCCCCAGCATTTT. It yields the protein CASSPGPNQPQHF. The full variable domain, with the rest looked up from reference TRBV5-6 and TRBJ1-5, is DAGVTQSPTHLIKTRGQQVTLRCSPKSGHDTVSWYQQALGQGPQFIFQYYEEEERQRGNFPDRFSGHQFPNYSSELNVNALLLGDSALYLCASSPGPNQPQHFGDGTRLSIL.

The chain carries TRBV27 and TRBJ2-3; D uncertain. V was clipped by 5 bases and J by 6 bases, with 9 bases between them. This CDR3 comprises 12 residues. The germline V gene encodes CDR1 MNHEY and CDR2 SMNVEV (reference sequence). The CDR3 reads CASSRFSDTQYF. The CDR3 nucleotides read TGTGCCAGCAGTCGGTTTTCGGATACGCAGTATTTT.

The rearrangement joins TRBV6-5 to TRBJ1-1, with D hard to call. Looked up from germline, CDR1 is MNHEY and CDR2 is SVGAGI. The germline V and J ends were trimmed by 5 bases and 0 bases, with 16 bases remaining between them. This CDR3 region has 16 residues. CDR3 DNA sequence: TGTGCCAGCAGTCTCCCCAAAGACGGAATGAACACTGAAGCTTTCTTT. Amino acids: CASSLPKDGMNTEAFF.

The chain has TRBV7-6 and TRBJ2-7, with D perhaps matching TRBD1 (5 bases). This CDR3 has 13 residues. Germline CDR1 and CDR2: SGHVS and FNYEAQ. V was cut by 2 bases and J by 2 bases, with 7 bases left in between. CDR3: CASSLSGPYEQYF. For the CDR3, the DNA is TGTGCCAGCAGCTTATCAGGGCCCTACGAGCAGTACTTC.

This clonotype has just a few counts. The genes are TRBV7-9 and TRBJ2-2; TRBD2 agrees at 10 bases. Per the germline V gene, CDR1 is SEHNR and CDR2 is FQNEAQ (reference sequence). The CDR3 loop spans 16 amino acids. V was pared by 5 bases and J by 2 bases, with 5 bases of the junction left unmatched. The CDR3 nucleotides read TGTGCCAGCAGCGCCCTAGCGGGGGCCAACACCGGGGAGCTGTTTTTT. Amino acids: CASSALAGANTGELFF. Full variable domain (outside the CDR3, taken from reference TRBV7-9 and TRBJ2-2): DTGVSQNPRHKITKRGQNVTFRCDPISEHNRLYWYRQTLGQGPEFLTYFQNEAQLEKSRLLSDRFSAERPKGSFSTLEIQRTEQGDSAMYLCASSALAGANTGELFFGEGSRLTVL.